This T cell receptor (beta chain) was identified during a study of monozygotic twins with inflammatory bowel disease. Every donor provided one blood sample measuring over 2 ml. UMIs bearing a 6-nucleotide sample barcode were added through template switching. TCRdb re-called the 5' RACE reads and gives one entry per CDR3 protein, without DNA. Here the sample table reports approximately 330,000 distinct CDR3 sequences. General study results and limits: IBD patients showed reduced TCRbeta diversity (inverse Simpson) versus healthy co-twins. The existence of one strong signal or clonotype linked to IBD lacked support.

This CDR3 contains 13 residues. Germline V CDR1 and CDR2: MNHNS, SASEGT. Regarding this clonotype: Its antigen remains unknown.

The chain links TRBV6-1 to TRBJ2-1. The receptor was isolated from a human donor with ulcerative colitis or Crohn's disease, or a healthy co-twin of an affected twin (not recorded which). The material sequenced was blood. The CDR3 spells CASSKDRNNEQFF.